A selection of T cell receptor beta chains follows, all from one sample in a study of CD8+ T cells in alopecia areata. Method: immunoSEQ multiplex PCR; TCRdb's copy keeps in-frame clones and lacks some. The sample has about 160,000 clones, around 47% seen once. Sequenced: CD4+ T cells sorted from blood. These TCRs come from a human donor with alopecia areata. Both conserved end residues are part of each CDR3. D genes are given only for firm matches. Expanded clones get a size class; other rows say once, few or many, or leave the size out.

J gene,clone size,D gene,V gene,CDR3 protein,CDR3 DNA
TRBJ2-2,few,-,TRBV10-3,CAISYRGTENTGELFF,TGTGCCATCAGCTATCGGGGGACTGAGAACACCGGGGAGCTGTTTTTT
TRBJ2-7,-,TRBD1,TRBV6-6,CASIPGYGTGGYEQYF,TGTGCCAGCATCCCGGGGTATGGGACAGGGGGCTACGAGCAGTACTTC
TRBJ2-5,-,TRBD1,TRBV28,CASSLSGDSLRETQYF,TGTGCCAGCAGTTTATCCGGGGACAGTTTAAGAGAGACCCAGTACTTC
TRBJ2-3,-,-,TRBV28,CASSPGHSTDTQYF,TGTGCCAGCAGCCCGGGACACAGCACAGATACGCAGTATTTT
TRBJ2-2,few,-,TRBV30,CAWSVLGGVTGELFF,TGTGCCTGGAGTGTCCTGGGGGGCGTTACCGGGGAGCTGTTTTTT
TRBJ2-3,few,-,TRBV28,CASSSQGGDTQYF,TGTGCCAGCAGTTCCCAGGGGGGAGATACGCAGTATTTT
TRBJ2-5,few,-,TRBV29-1,CSVEDQPEETQYF,TGCAGCGTTGAAGATCAACCGGAAGAGACCCAGTACTTC
TRBJ2-3,-,-,TRBV7-9,CASSLVGTTSTDTQYF,TGTGCCAGCAGCTTAGTGGGGACCACTAGCACAGATACGCAGTATTTT
TRBJ1-5,few,TRBD1,TRBV28,CASGQGESNQPQHF,TGTGCCAGCGGACAGGGGGAGAGCAATCAGCCCCAGCATTTT
TRBJ2-2,-,-,TRBV30,CAWSSTLGHNTGELFF,TGTGCCTGGAGCTCTACGCTCGGGCATAACACCGGGGAGCTGTTTTTT
TRBJ2-3,-,-,TRBV6-5,CASRRLETDTQYF,TGTGCCAGCAGGCGACTGGAGACAGATACGCAGTATTTT
TRBJ1-1,-,-,TRBV7-9,CASSPFSRRAEAFF,TGTGCCAGCAGCCCTTTCAGCCGTCGAGCTGAAGCTTTCTTT
TRBJ2-7,once,-,TRBV5-1,CASSAGLLGEQYF,TGCGCCAGCAGCGCCGGCCTCCTCGGTGAGCAGTACTTC
TRBJ2-2,-,TRBD1,TRBV29-1,CSVATGTGRTGELFF,TGCAGCGTTGCAACCGGGACAGGGCGAACCGGGGAGCTGTTTTTT
TRBJ2-5,-,TRBD1,TRBV12-5,CASGSPGQMEETQYF,TGTGCTAGTGGTTCCCCGGGACAGATGGAAGAGACCCAGTACTTC
TRBJ2-7,few,TRBD1,TRBV29-1,CSVEVGTGGLEQYF,TGCAGCGTTGAAGTCGGGACAGGGGGCCTCGAGCAGTACTTC